One TCR beta chain is described in this entry. What antigen it recognizes has not been identified. It has no much larger one-base neighbor in the sample; base qualities were not kept. This sample was taken from a study of shared clonotypes between healthy human individuals (TCRdb year 2020). Regarding the complete study: The cohort included three men and a couple of women between 18 and 49 years of age. Leukapheresis yielded between about 0.9 and 10 billion PBMCs per donor. For each donor, three plates each were used for CD4 naive and CD4 memory, two plates were used for CD8 naive, and one plate was used for CD8 memory. Libraries were prepared and TCR repertoires were sequenced by different laboratories using diverse techniques, in order to increase sequencing depth and limit assay-specific biases. To estimate repertoire size and how much clonotypes are shared between individuals, the study performed deep sequencing of blood TCR repertoires from about five healthy adults. What the authors observed across the whole study: Across a handful of donors, roughly 5.4% of naive CD4, roughly 3.3% of naive CD8, under 2.5% of memory CD4, and roughly 0.41% of memory CD8 clonotypes were shared. Incomplete sequencing was indicated by rarefaction of sorted-subset datasets, despite the large sequencing depth. Larger estimated clonotype richness was generally found for naive subsets than for memory subsets. Sampling was restricted to blood, and TCR repertoires in tissue are likely to differ from TCR repertoires in blood. The small number of donors limited the genetic and exposure-history diversity represented. Pairwise subsampling led to the expectation that sequencing depth would affect the degree of clonotype sharing among donors. Higher generation probabilities were observed for clonotypes shared by all four sorted-subset donors than for non-shared clonotypes.

The CDR1 and CDR2 encoded by the germline V gene are SGHTA and FQGNSA. At the junction V is shortened by 4 bases and J by 6 bases; bases outside the gene matches: 9. Taken from cysteine to phenylalanine, the CDR3 has 16 residues. Solely the CDR3 DNA is kept, with 48 bases framed from the first base. TCR CDR3 regions were amplified from genomic DNA by multiplex PCR using the deep immunoSEQ assay. Extracted genomic DNA from each cell subset was distributed evenly across all wells of several immunoSEQ 96-well plates, and each plate was treated as a replicate. For sorted subsets, each replicate PCR was loaded with about 0.2 ug genomic DNA, equivalent to approximately 33,000 T cell genomes. The purified libraries were quantified using a Qubit 3.0 fluorometer, sized with a Bioanalyzer 2100, and then quantified again using the KAPA Library Quantification kit. Every immunoSEQ 96-well plate was sequenced on a separate single-read 150-cycle Illumina NextSeq 550 flow cell. As for the authors' bioinformatics: The immunoSEQ output contained only junctional sequences without quality scores, so filtering could not match that applied to full-length reads. Sequences were annotated with PyIR, a Python wrapper for IgBLAST v1.9, and V/J genes and CDR3 were assigned using IMGT germline references. Reads were filtered out if the reads had weak V/J assignments (E-value above 1e-6), no CDR3, stop codons, out-of-frame junctions, or ambiguous translated residues. V3J clonotypes were defined as sequences sharing an identical inferred V gene, J gene, and CDR3 amino acid sequence. Percentage overlap between repertoires was computed as shared unique clonotypes divided by the size of the smaller repertoire. RTK rarefaction, the Chao1 estimator, and Recon v2.1 estimates of unobserved clonotypes were used to assess repertoire richness. For all TCRbeta clonotypes obtained by the gDNA method from a few donors, generation probabilities were computed with OLGA. Imported from immuneACCESS, the table was reduced by TCRdb to in-frame sequences with V and J called. These copies leave out some clones; in studies compared against another copy, an unresolved V gene accounts for under half, and the cause of the remainder is not known. V and J calls and clone size are copied from that table; D and trimming were computed from the DNA. The sample table records 2 million to 3 million clones; approximately 93% of these occur just once. Of the sample, roughly 0.36% falls within the top ten clones.

The donors were healthy, HIV-negative adults who had no recently reported acute infections or vaccinations. All donors were Caucasian adults living in Nashville, Tennessee, USA. CD4+ T cells were enriched by magnetic negative selection; naive cells were then positively selected on CD45RA, and the negative fraction formed the memory subset. After blood collection by leukapheresis, PBMCs were isolated using Ficoll-Histopaque density gradient centrifugation and then cryopreserved in the vapor phase of liquid nitrogen. Analytical flow cytometry was used to check the purity and quantity of each magnetically sorted T cell population. Each sorted fraction had its genomic DNA isolated and then quantified by UV absorbance on a Nanodrop 2000c.

Recombination linked TRBV7-2 to TRBJ2-1; 10 central nucleotides agree with TRBD2. The source material was naive CD4+ T cells from PBMCs. The cell subset or site tag for this specimen amounts to: CD45RA+ positively selected. The source of this sequence is a man aged 18 to 35 in good health. Some clones in this sample may be carry-over from other donors' samples. The CDR3 is CASSSNSGGLANEQFF. The DNA is TGTGCCAGCAGCTCTAATAGCGGGGGGCTCGCCAATGAGCAGTTCTTC.